The clone carrying this T cell receptor (beta chain) has a count of ten or more. Each CDR3 protein gets one entry after TCRdb re-called the 5' RACE reads with MiXCR. The table shows 50,000 to 55,000 distinct CDR3 sequences, with roughly 7% occurring only once. These data originate in a study of spatial heterogeneity in lung cancer. Time point meaning: sample taken at primary tumor resection. The authors sequenced whole RNA from tumor, nontumor lung or frozen PBMC without sorting. V dropped 2 bases and J dropped 8 bases, with 7 bases sitting between them. CDR3 length: 12 residues. The material was PBMCs, obtained at surgery. This TCR was recovered from a female donor with early-stage non-small cell lung cancer. The chain employs TRBV12-3 or TRBV12-4 and TRBJ1-3; D gene uncertain. The DNA for the CDR3 is TGTGCCAGCAGTTTAATTGTGGACACCATATATTTT. It yields the protein CASSLIVDTIYF.